Listed below are T cell receptor beta chains from one sample, sequenced in a study of cytomegalovirus exposure and HLA in healthy donors. The repertoire was sequenced with immunoSEQ multiplex PCR; TCRdb's copy has only in-frame clones and lacks some. This sample has over 100,000 clones, with around 78% found just once. The sequencing sample was made of PBMCs. All receptors derive from a woman under 40 in good health and CMV-seropositive. The CDR3 runs from the conserved cysteine through the conserved F or W. The D gene is left open where the match is weak. Size tells how often a clone was seen (once, few, many) or the class of an expanded clone, and some rows leave it out.

>.|.|TRBJ1-2|TRBV5-1
CASSLGDSHNYGYTF
TGCGCCAGCAGCTTGGGAGACAGTCATAACTATGGCTACACCTTC
>.|TRBD2|TRBJ2-1|TRBV6-1
CASSREVAGANEQFF
TGTGCCAGCAGTCGCGAAGTAGCGGGGGCCAATGAGCAGTTCTTC
>.|TRBD1|TRBJ1-5|TRBV4-3
CASSQDRGNSQPQHF
TGCGCCAGCAGCCAAGACAGGGGGAATAGTCAGCCCCAGCATTTT
>.|TRBD1|TRBJ2-7|TRBV7-9
CASSPPDGTDNYEQYF
TGTGCCAGCAGCCCACCAGACGGGACAGACAACTACGAGCAGTACTTC
>.|.|TRBJ1-6|TRBV7-9
CSSSSGNSPLHF
TGTTCCAGCAGCTCAGGAAATTCACCCCTCCACTTT
>.|.|TRBJ2-6|TRBV2
CASSDRSGANVLTF
TGTGCCAGCAGTGACCGCTCTGGGGCCAACGTCCTGACTTTC
>.|TRBD2|TRBJ2-1|TRBV28
CAIHVGAGGLEFF
TGTGCCATCCACGTGGGAGCGGGGGGACTTGAGTTCTTC
>.|TRBD1|TRBJ2-7|TRBV30
CAWSANRDRTIDEQYF
TGTGCCTGGAGCGCGAACCGGGACAGGACAATCGACGAGCAGTACTTC
>.|.|TRBJ2-3|TRBV7-6
CASSSMTDTQYF
TGTGCCAGCAGCTCCATGACAGATACGCAGTATTTT
>.|TRBD2|TRBJ2-5|TRBV4-3
CASSPGLAGGLRETQYF
TGCGCCAGCAGCCCAGGACTAGCGGGGGGGCTTCGGGAGACCCAGTACTTC
>few|.|TRBJ2-4|TRBV5-1
CASSLDGGAKNIQYF
TGCGCCAGCAGCTTGGACGGGGGAGCCAAAAACATTCAGTACTTC
>.|TRBD1|TRBJ2-7|TRBV7-2
CASSTQGASYEQYF
TGTGCCAGCAGCACACAGGGGGCGAGCTACGAGCAGTACTTC
>.|.|TRBJ1-2|TRBV6-1
CASSPTVNYGYTF
TGTGCCAGCAGTCCGACAGTTAACTATGGCTACACCTTC
>.|.|TRBJ2-7|TRBV5-1
CASSLGSSSYEQYF
TGCGCCAGCAGCTTGGGTAGCAGCTCCTACGAGCAGTACTTC
>.|.|TRBJ1-2|TRBV18
CASSPGGIDSGYTF
TGTGCCAGCTCACCGGGGGGAATCGATAGCGGCTACACCTTC
>.|TRBD2|TRBJ2-1|TRBV7-3
CASSLKAGVYNEQFF
TGTGCCAGCAGCTTAAAGGCGGGGGTATACAATGAGCAGTTCTTC
>.|TRBD2|TRBJ2-7|TRBV28
CASSFTGLAGPGEQYF
TGTGCCAGCAGTTTCACAGGACTAGCGGGGCCAGGAGAGCAGTACTTC
>.|TRBD1|TRBJ2-7|TRBV5-5
CASSHPGTGTYEQYF
TGTGCCAGCAGCCATCCCGGGACAGGGACCTACGAGCAGTACTTC
>.|TRBD2|TRBJ2-5|TRBV7-3
CASSAAGVETQYF
TGTGCCAGCAGCGCAGCGGGAGTGGAGACCCAGTACTTC
>.|TRBD1|TRBJ1-3|TRBV5-6
CASSWDRTGNTIYF
TGTGCCAGCAGCTGGGACAGGACTGGAAACACCATATATTTT
>.|TRBD2|TRBJ2-1|TRBV15
CATSRERGQYNEQFF
TGTGCCACCAGCAGGGAGCGGGGGCAATACAATGAGCAGTTCTTC
>.|TRBD1|TRBJ1-2|TRBV5-4
CASSQTLGTANYGYTF
TGTGCCAGCAGCCAAACTCTCGGGACAGCTAACTATGGCTACACCTTC
>once|TRBD1|TRBJ1-2|TRBV9
CASSPDRDYYGYTF
TGTGCCAGCAGCCCGGACAGGGACTACTATGGCTACACCTTC
>.|TRBD2|TRBJ2-1|TRBV7-8
CASSLPGGRGYNEQFF
TGTGCCAGCAGCTTACCGGGGGGGCGTGGGTACAATGAGCAGTTCTTC
>.|.|TRBJ2-2|TRBV27
CASRMGGVDTGELFF
TGTGCCAGCCGGATGGGGGGTGTGGACACCGGGGAGCTGTTTTTT
>.|TRBD1|TRBJ2-1|TRBV7-6
CASSSVPNRGNEQFF
TGTGCCAGCAGCTCCGTACCAAACAGGGGAAATGAGCAGTTCTTC
>few|.|TRBJ1-6|TRBV9
CASSVDWSNSPLHF
TGTGCCAGCAGCGTAGACTGGAGCAATTCACCCCTCCACTTT
>.|TRBD1|TRBJ2-5|TRBV2
CANRQTGGAETQYF
TGTGCCAACCGACAAACAGGGGGCGCAGAGACCCAGTACTTC
>.|TRBD2|TRBJ2-1|TRBV14
CASSHQRGGGEQFF
TGTGCCAGCAGCCATCAGCGGGGGGGAGGTGAGCAGTTCTTC
>.|.|TRBJ1-4|TRBV7-2
CASSLQGIGYEKLFF
TGTGCCAGCAGCCTTCAGGGGATCGGCTATGAAAAACTGTTTTTT
>.|.|TRBJ1-5|TRBV19
CASMGAGAISYQPQHF
TGTGCCAGTATGGGGGCAGGGGCGATATCTTATCAGCCCCAGCATTTT
>.|.|TRBJ1-2|TRBV18
CASSPDSYGYTF
TGTGCCAGCTCACCGGACAGCTATGGCTACACCTTC
>.|.|TRBJ1-3|TRBV28
CASSQSGTSGNTIYF
TGTGCCAGCAGTCAATCCGGGACAAGCGGAAACACCATATATTTT
>.|.|TRBJ2-5|TRBV6-1
CASSLGQGETQYF
TGTGCCAGCAGCCTGGGACAAGGGGAGACCCAGTACTTC
>.|.|TRBJ1-5|TRBV7-2
CASSLGGIRNQPQHF
TGTGCCAGCAGCCTCGGGGGGATCCGCAATCAGCCCCAGCATTTT
>.|TRBD1|TRBJ1-5|TRBV28
CASSFRGDQPQHF
TGTGCCAGCAGTTTCAGGGGGGATCAGCCCCAGCATTTT
>.|.|TRBJ2-3|TRBV18
CASSQLRVSTDTQYF
TGTGCCAGCTCACAACTCAGGGTCAGCACAGATACGCAGTATTTT
>.|TRBD1|TRBJ1-2|TRBV7-8
CASSPLGQVVNYGYTF
TGTGCCAGCAGCCCACTCGGACAGGTCGTTAACTATGGCTACACCTTC
>.|TRBD1|TRBJ1-2|TRBV6-6
CASSYLGRGYYGYTF
TGTGCCAGCAGTTACTTGGGCAGGGGGTACTATGGCTACACCTTC
>.|TRBD1|TRBJ2-5|TRBV5-6
CASSLGQGAMETQYF
TGTGCCAGCAGCTTAGGACAGGGGGCAATGGAGACCCAGTACTTC
>.|.|TRBJ1-1|TRBV7-9
CASSPQRVGVPGAFF
TGTGCCAGCAGCCCCCAGAGGGTTGGGGTCCCCGGAGCTTTCTTT
>.|TRBD1|TRBJ1-1|TRBV7-9
CASSSGQGESEAFF
TGTGCCAGCAGCTCGGGACAGGGCGAATCTGAAGCTTTCTTT
>.|TRBD1|TRBJ2-7|TRBV7-9
CASSLGARQGSYEQYF
TGTGCCAGCAGCTTAGGGGCCCGACAGGGGTCCTACGAGCAGTACTTC
>.|TRBD2|TRBJ2-1|TRBV4-2
CASSQPGGAYNEQFF
TGTGCCAGCAGCCAACCGGGGGGGGCCTACAATGAGCAGTTCTTC
>few|.|TRBJ2-6|TRBV4-3
CASSHRSGTGANVLTF
TGCGCCAGCAGCCATAGGTCCGGGACTGGGGCCAACGTCCTGACTTTC
>.|.|TRBJ1-2|TRBV6-4
CASSAGGGIPGYTF
TGTGCCAGCAGTGCTGGGGGGGGAATCCCTGGCTACACCTTC
>.|TRBD1|TRBJ1-5|TRBV7-9
CTSSRGQDSNQPQHF
TGTACCAGCAGCCGAGGACAGGATAGCAATCAGCCCCAGCATTTT
>few|.|TRBJ1-5|TRBV19
CASSIASHSNQPQHF
TGTGCCAGTAGTATAGCTAGCCATAGCAATCAGCCCCAGCATTTT
>.|TRBD1|TRBJ2-5|TRBV9
CASSVGDRGRETQYF
TGTGCCAGCAGCGTAGGGGACAGGGGGCGAGAGACCCAGTACTTC
>.|.|TRBJ1-2|TRBV27
CASSPDFHLRRYGYTF
TGTGCCAGCAGTCCAGACTTCCACCTGCGCCGTTATGGCTACACCTTC
>.|TRBD2|TRBJ2-3|TRBV7-2
CASSLGLAGGGDTQYF
TGTGCCAGCAGCTTGGGACTAGCGGGGGGGGGAGATACGCAGTATTTT
>.|.|TRBJ2-1|TRBV7-2
CASSASRGSYNEQFF
TGTGCCAGCAGCGCGAGCAGGGGTTCCTACAATGAGCAGTTCTTC
>.|TRBD2|TRBJ2-5|TRBV7-9
CASSLWASGGETQYF
TGTGCCAGCAGCTTATGGGCTAGCGGGGGTGAGACCCAGTACTTC
>.|TRBD1|TRBJ2-2|TRBV23-1
CASSQLGQGLTGELFF
TGCGCCAGCAGTCAATTGGGACAGGGCCTCACCGGGGAGCTGTTTTTT
>.|TRBD1|TRBJ2-5|TRBV5-6
CASSKTGGETQYF
TGTGCCAGCAGCAAAACAGGGGGAGAGACCCAGTACTTC
>.|TRBD1|TRBJ1-6|TRBV5-4
CASSRGQFNSPLHF
TGTGCCAGCAGCAGGGGACAGTTTAATTCACCCCTCCACTTT
>.|TRBD2|TRBJ2-3|TRBV5-4
CASSLELAGGGTDTQYF
TGTGCCAGCAGCTTGGAATTGGCGGGGGGGGGCACAGATACGCAGTATTTT
>.|.|TRBJ2-1|TRBV25-1
CASSEILGTHYNEQFF
TGTGCCAGCAGTGAAATTCTGGGGACTCACTACAATGAGCAGTTCTTC
>few|.|TRBJ1-2|TRBV4-2
CASSQDGRRNYGYTF
TGTGCCAGCAGCCAAGATGGTCGGAGAAACTATGGCTACACCTTC
>.|TRBD2|TRBJ2-1|TRBV7-3
CASSSGVLGGNYNEQFF
TGTGCCAGCAGCTCCGGTGTTCTCGGGGGGAATTACAATGAGCAGTTCTTC